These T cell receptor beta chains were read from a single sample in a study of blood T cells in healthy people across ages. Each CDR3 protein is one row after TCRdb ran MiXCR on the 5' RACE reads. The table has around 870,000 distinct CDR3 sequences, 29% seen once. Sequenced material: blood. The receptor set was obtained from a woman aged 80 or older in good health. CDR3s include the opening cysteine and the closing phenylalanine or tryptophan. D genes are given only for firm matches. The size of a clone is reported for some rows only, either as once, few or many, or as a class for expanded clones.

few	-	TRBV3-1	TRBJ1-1	TGTGCCAGCAGCCAAGCACTAGGGGGGAACACTGAAGCTTTCTTT	CASSQALGGNTEAFF
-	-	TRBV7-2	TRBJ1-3	TGTGCCAGCGGGGAAAGCTCGAGCTCTGGAAACACCATATATTTT	CASGESSSSGNTIYF
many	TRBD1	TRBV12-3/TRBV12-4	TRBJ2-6	TGTGCCAGCAGTAAACAGGGGGCTCTCTCTGGGGCCAACGTCCTGACTTTC	CASSKQGALSGANVLTF
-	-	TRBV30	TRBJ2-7	TGTGCCTGGAGTGTACCCCGGGGCAGGATGACCTACGAGCAGTACTTC	CAWSVPRGRMTYEQYF
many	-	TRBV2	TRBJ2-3	TGTGCCAGCAGTGATAGGCTGCTCACGAGTTATACGCAGTATTTT	CASSDRLLTSYTQYF
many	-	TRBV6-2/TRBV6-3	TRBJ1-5	TGTGCCAGCAGATGGGGCAGTTATAGCAATCAGCCCCAGCATTTT	CASRWGSYSNQPQHF
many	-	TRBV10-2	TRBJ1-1	TGCGCCAGCAGTGAGGGCACTGAAGCTTTCTTT	CASSEGTEAFF
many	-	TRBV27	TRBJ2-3	TGTGCCAGCAGTTTTACTCTTACAGGGTCAAGCACAGATACGCAGTATTTT	CASSFTLTGSSTDTQYF
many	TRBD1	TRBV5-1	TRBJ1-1	TGCGCCAGCAGCTTAAAAGAACAGGGGGATAATGAAGCTTTCTTT	CASSLKEQGDNEAFF
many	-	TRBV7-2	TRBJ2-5	TGTGCCAGCAGCCCTGGGTTGGGGACCCAGTACTTC	CASSPGLGTQYF
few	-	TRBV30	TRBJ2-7	TGTGCCTGGAGCCGAGGGGTAGGTGGGAAGGCTGGCGAGCAGTACTTC	CAWSRGVGGKAGEQYF
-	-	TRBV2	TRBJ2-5	TGTGCCGGCAGTGAGTCCGCAGAGACCCAGTACTTC	CAGSESAETQYF
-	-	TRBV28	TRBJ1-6	TGTGCCAGCAGTCGGGTCCAGAGAAATTCACCCCTCCACTTT	CASSRVQRNSPLHF
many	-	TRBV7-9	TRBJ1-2	TGTGCCAGCAGCCCTCGTCCCGGGACAATAAACGGGGGCTACACCTTC	CASSPRPGTINGGYTF
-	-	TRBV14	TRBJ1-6	TGTGCCAGCAACCAAGAGGGGCAGGGGTATAATTCACCCCTCCACTTT	CASNQEGQGYNSPLHF
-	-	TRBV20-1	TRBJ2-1	TGCAGTGCTCCAGACGGAGGTAGTGAGCAGTTCTTC	CSAPDGGSEQFF
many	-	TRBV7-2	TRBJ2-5	TGTGCCAGCAGCTTCAGAAAGGGGCGAGAGACCCAGTACTTC	CASSFRKGRETQYF
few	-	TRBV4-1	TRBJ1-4	TGCGCCAGCAGCCAAAGGACCATAGCAACTAATGAAAAACTGTTTTTT	CASSQRTIATNEKLFF
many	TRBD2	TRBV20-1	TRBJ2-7	TGCAGTGCTAGTGGGACTAGCGGCCCCTACGAGCAGTACTTC	CSASGTSGPYEQYF
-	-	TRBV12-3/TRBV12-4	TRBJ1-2	TGTGCCCTCGGCCTGGAGGGTCGGGCAGGCCTACCCTATGGCTACACCTTC	CALGLEGRAGLPYGYTF
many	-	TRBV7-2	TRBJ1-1	TGTGCCAGCAGCTTAACAGGGAAGCTACCGAGCACTGAAGCTTTCTTT	CASSLTGKLPSTEAFF
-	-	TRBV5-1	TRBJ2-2	TGCGCCAGCGGGAAGGATGCGGGCCTCCCTTCTACCGGGGGGCTGTTTTTT	CASGKDAGLPSTGGLFF
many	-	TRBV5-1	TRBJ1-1	TGCGCCAGCAGCTTCTTCTCAGGATCTTTGAACACTGAAGCTTTCTTT	CASSFFSGSLNTEAFF
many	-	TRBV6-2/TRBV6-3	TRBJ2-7	TGTGCCAGCAGTTACAGGCACGAGCAGTACTTC	CASSYRHEQYF
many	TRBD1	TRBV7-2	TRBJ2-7	TGTGCCAGCAGCTTAGGCGGGACAGGGGCGAAGGAGCAGTACTTC	CASSLGGTGAKEQYF
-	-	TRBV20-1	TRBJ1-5	TGCAGTGCTGCGGGGTTGGGAGATCAGCCCCAGCATTTT	CSAAGLGDQPQHF
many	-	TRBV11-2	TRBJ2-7	TGTGCCAGCAGCTTTCTGGACGGCCACTACGAGCAGTACTTC	CASSFLDGHYEQYF
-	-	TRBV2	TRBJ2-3	TGTGCCAGCAGTGATACGCCCTACACAGATACGCAGTATTTT	CASSDTPYTDTQYF
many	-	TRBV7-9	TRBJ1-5	TGTGCCAGCAGCCCACAGGAGGGTGGCAATCAGCCCCAGCATTTT	CASSPQEGGNQPQHF
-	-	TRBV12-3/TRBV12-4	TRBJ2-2	TGTGCCAGCAGCCCGAGGGGGTCCGGGGAGCTGTTTTTT	CASSPRGSGELFF
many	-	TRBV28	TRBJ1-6	TGTGCCAGCCTTACAGGGAGCTCCTATAATTCACCCCTCCACTTT	CASLTGSSYNSPLHF
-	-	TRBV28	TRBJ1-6	TGTGCCAGCAACCCCGGAGGCCAGGGGAATTCACCCCTCCACTTT	CASNPGGQGNSPLHF
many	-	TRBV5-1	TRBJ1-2	TGCGCCAGCCGTGCGAACAGGGACCTTCTCTATGGCTACACCTTC	CASRANRDLLYGYTF
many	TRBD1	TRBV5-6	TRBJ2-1	TGTGCCAGCAGCTTTGGACAGGGTGCTTACAATGAGCAGTTCTTC	CASSFGQGAYNEQFF
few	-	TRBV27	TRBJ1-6	TGTGCCAGCAGTTTAAAGGGCCAGGGCCTTTCCTATAATTCACCCCTCCACTTT	CASSLKGQGLSYNSPLHF
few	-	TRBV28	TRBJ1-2	TGTGCCAGCCTTGGGGGTAATGCTAACTATGGCTACACCTTC	CASLGGNANYGYTF
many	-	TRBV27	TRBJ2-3	TGTGCCAGCAGGGGCCTCGCGCAGTTTAATCGGTATTTT	CASRGLAQFNRYF
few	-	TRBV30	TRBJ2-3	TGTGCCTGGAGTAGCGGAGGGGGCCACGTAGATACGCAGTATTTT	CAWSSGGGHVDTQYF
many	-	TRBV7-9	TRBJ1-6	TGTGCCAGCAGCCCCCGGACGGGCTATAATTCACCCCTCCACTTT	CASSPRTGYNSPLHF
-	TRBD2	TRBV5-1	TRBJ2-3	TGCGCCAGCAGCTTGGAGTTAGCGGGGGAGTTTAGGGATACGCAGTATTTT	CASSLELAGEFRDTQYF
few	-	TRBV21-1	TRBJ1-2	TGTGCCAGCAGCACCTTAAGAGTTGGATATGGCTACACCTTC	CASSTLRVGYGYTF
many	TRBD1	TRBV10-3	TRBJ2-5	TGTGCCATCAGTGAGTCGACAGGGTTGGGGCAAGAGACCCAGTACTTC	CAISESTGLGQETQYF
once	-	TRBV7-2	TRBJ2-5	TGTGCCAGCAGCCCCTTCGGAGGGGCAGAGACCCAGTACTTC	CASSPFGGAETQYF
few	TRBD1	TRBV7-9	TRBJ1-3	TGTGCCAGCATTCAGGCAGGGGGTACTGGAAACACCATATATTTT	CASIQAGGTGNTIYF
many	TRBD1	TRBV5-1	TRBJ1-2	TGCGCCAGCAGCTTTGAACAGGGGGCCTATGGCTACACCTTC	CASSFEQGAYGYTF
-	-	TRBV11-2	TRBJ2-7	TGTGCCAGCAGCTTACCCGACTCCTACGAGCAGTACTTC	CASSLPDSYEQYF
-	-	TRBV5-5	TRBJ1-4	TGTGCCAGCAGCTTCCAGACAGCATTAAATGAAAAACTGTTTTTT	CASSFQTALNEKLFF
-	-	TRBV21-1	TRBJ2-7	TGTGCCAGCAGCAACCCAAAACGGGGACAGATCTACGAGCAGTACTTC	CASSNPKRGQIYEQYF
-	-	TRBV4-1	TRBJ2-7	TGCGCCAGCAGCCATAACTGGGACGAGCAGTACTTC	CASSHNWDEQYF
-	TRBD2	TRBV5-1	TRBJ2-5	TGCGCCAGCAGCTTACTAGCGAGCTTACAAGAGACCCAGTACTTC	CASSLLASLQETQYF
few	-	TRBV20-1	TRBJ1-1	TGCAGTGCTAGAGGGGACCCAGTGGCTTTCTTT	CSARGDPVAFF
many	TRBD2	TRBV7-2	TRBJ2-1	TGTGCCAGCAGCTTAGTTAGCGGGGGGGCTGTCAATGAGCAGTTCTTC	CASSLVSGGAVNEQFF
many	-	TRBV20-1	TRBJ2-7	TGCAGTGCTAGGGGGACCGATTTCTCCTACGAGCAGTACTTC	CSARGTDFSYEQYF
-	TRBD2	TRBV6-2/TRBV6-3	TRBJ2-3	TGTGCCATCGGGAGGGGGATAAGGACAGATACGCGGTATTTT	CAIGRGIRTDTRYF
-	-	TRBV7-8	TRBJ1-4	TGTGGCAGCAGCTTAGAGTGGGGGGGAGTTGGCAGTCTGTTTTTT	CGSSLEWGGVGSLFF